The rows below give T cell receptor beta chains drawn from one sample of a study of cytomegalovirus exposure and HLA in healthy donors. Only in-frame clones appear in the TCRdb table, and some are missing; sequencing was by immunoSEQ multiplex PCR. The sample yields about 140,000 clones, roughly three fifths seen once. The material sequenced was PBMCs. These receptors all stem from an older woman in good health and CMV-seronegative. Each CDR3 is given with its conserved first and last residue. Fields, in order: clone size, J gene, V gene, D gene, CDR3 protein, CDR3 DNA. A D gene is named only where the DNA matches it firmly. Rows may omit the clone size; those that give it use once, few, many or a size class.

size: -; J: TRBJ1-3; V: TRBV5-4; D: -; CDR3: CASSWGAGAFGGNTIYF; DNA: TGTGCCAGCAGCTGGGGGGCGGGGGCATTTGGCGGAAACACCATATATTTT
size: few; J: TRBJ1-2; V: TRBV9; D: TRBD1; CDR3: CASSVVQGWGYTF; DNA: TGTGCCAGCAGCGTAGTACAGGGGTGGGGCTACACCTTC
size: -; J: TRBJ1-4; V: TRBV7-6; D: -; CDR3: CASSLGSWGLEEKLFF; DNA: TGTGCCAGCAGCTTAGGATCTTGGGGGCTGGAGGAAAAACTGTTTTTT
size: -; J: TRBJ2-5; V: TRBV6-5; D: -; CDR3: CASRDLALETQYF; DNA: TGTGCCAGCAGGGATCTAGCGTTGGAGACCCAGTACTTC
size: -; J: TRBJ2-3; V: TRBV5-1; D: TRBD2; CDR3: CASSGRLAATDTQYF; DNA: TGCGCCAGCAGCGGCAGACTAGCGGCCACAGATACGCAGTATTTT
size: -; J: TRBJ2-1; V: TRBV7-2; D: -; CDR3: CASSLVVGGVEQFF; DNA: TGTGCCAGCAGCTTAGTAGTCGGGGGAGTTGAGCAGTTCTTC
size: few; J: TRBJ2-2; V: TRBV18; D: TRBD1; CDR3: CASSLNRGPNTGELFF; DNA: TGTGCCAGCTCACTTAACAGGGGGCCGAACACCGGGGAGCTGTTTTTT
size: -; J: TRBJ2-5; V: TRBV11-3; D: TRBD2; CDR3: CASRCLAGEGQETQYF; DNA: TGTGCCAGCAGATGCCTCGCGGGAGAGGGTCAAGAGACCCAGTACTTC
size: -; J: TRBJ2-3; V: TRBV5-1; D: TRBD1; CDR3: CASSLGQGGSDTQYF; DNA: TGCGCCAGCAGCTTGGGACAGGGGGGCTCAGATACGCAGTATTTT
size: -; J: TRBJ2-7; V: TRBV5-1; D: TRBD2; CDR3: CASSLDSSGGVAAGVPYEQYF; DNA: TGCGCCAGCAGCTTGGATTCGTCCGGGGGAGTAGCAGCGGGAGTCCCCTACGAGCAGTACTTC
size: -; J: TRBJ2-1; V: TRBV11-1; D: -; CDR3: CASSFRTGVGYNEQFF; DNA: TGTGCCAGCAGCTTTCGGACGGGGGTGGGGTACAATGAGCAGTTCTTC
size: few; J: TRBJ2-5; V: TRBV5-8; D: TRBD1; CDR3: CASSLITGGETQYF; DNA: TGTGCCAGCAGCTTAATTACAGGGGGAGAGACCCAGTACTTC